This section outlines one T cell receptor (beta chain) sequence together with its context. The sample originates from a study of blood T cell repertoires in COVID-19. For the study at large: The study drew acute and convalescent COVID-19 samples from the United States, Italy and Spain. The analysed material was cDNA or gDNA that came from T cells, B-cell-depleted T cells, or PBMCs.

Trimming removed 3 bases from V and 3 bases from J; junction bases left unmatched: 8. Germline CDR1 is WSHSY and CDR2 is SAAADI. This CDR3 comprises 15 residues. Per the original data handling: Nucleated cell number was recorded as an estimate derived from reference gene primer amplification. Only in-frame clones appear in the TCRdb table, and some are missing; sequencing was by immunoSEQ multiplex PCR. The DNA gave D and trimming, while V, J and clone size come from that table. The table shows 140,000 to 150,000 clones, with about three quarters occurring only once. The rearrangement joins TRBV10-2 to TRBJ2-7; 7 bases fit TRBD1. Sequencing used peripheral blood. The receptor's source is a woman aged 60 to 75 with acute or convalescent COVID-19. The CDR3 loop is CASSDVRQGFYEQYF. Written as DNA, the CDR3 is TGCGCCAGCAGTGATGTTCGACAGGGCTTCTACGAGCAGTACTTC.